This passage covers 19 T cell receptor beta chains from one sample sequenced in a study of molecular identifiers for immune sequencing clone quantification. TCRdb called the PCR reads again in MiXCR, with one record for every CDR3 protein. The table includes about 320,000 distinct CDR3 sequences, 20% to 25% detected once. Sequencing was performed on naive CD8+ T cells from blood, with Jurkat cell RNA spiked in. The sample's subset: FACS-sorted CD8+CD4-CCR7+CD45RA+ naive T cells. The receptors shown here come from a human donor in good health. Some libraries in this study had Jurkat cell RNA spiked in.

The chain couples TRBV7-9 to TRBJ2-7; tentative D call: TRBD1 (5 bases). There are 14 residues in the CDR3. V shed 5 bases and J shed 1 base, with 12 bases lying between them. CDR1 SEHNR and CDR2 FQNEAQ come from the germline V gene (reference sequence). The CDR3 coding sequence is TGTGCCAGCAGCCACCAGGGTCGGTCCTACGAGCAGTACTTC. This translates into CASSHQGRSYEQYF.

Of note for this clonotype: A much larger clone differs by one base, so this may be a read error. The chain links TRBV6-1 to TRBJ1-4; TRBD1 is a possible D gene (5 bases). The CDR3 has 14 residues. Germline CDR1 reads MNHNS; CDR2 reads SASEGT. CDR3 sequence: CASSEGTYREKLSF. CDR3 nucleotides: TGTGCCAGCAGTGAGGGGACTTATCGGGAAAAACTGTCTTTT.

This clonotype was recorded a few times. The chain is built from TRBV5-1 and TRBJ2-7, with D uncertain. Germline loops: CDR1 SGHRS, CDR2 YFSETQ. This CDR3 contains 13 residues. V was shortened by 5 bases and J by 1 base, with 10 bases between the two germline ends. The CDR3 loop is CASRSGPSYEQYF. The DNA of the CDR3 is TGCGCCAGCAGATCGGGTCCTTCCTACGAGCAGTACTTC.

About this clonotype itself: The germline gene is not matched at one end of the junction; a read error may be the cause. V gene TRBV9 combines with J gene TRBJ2-7, with D possibly being TRBD1 (5 bases). This CDR3 has 14 amino acids. Per the germline V gene, CDR1 is SGDLS and CDR2 is YYNGEE. The chain's CDR3 is CAGSVGAGTYEQYF. In nucleotides, the CDR3 is TGTGCCGGCAGCGTAGGGGCAGGGACCTACGAGCAGTACTTC.

V is TRBV5-6 and J is TRBJ2-7, with 10 bases identical to TRBD2. Germline-derived CDR1 and CDR2 are SGHDT and YYEEEE. The ends lost 0 bases at V and 5 bases at J; junction bases unmatched: 5. The CDR3 sequence is 15 residues long. The CDR3 protein is CASSLGLAGVHEQYF. Here the CDR3 DNA reads TGTGCCAGCAGCTTGGGCCTAGCGGGAGTTCACGAGCAGTACTTC.

A note on this clonotype: Being one base from a much bigger clone, this may be a read error. V usage is TRBV24-1 and J usage is TRBJ2-4, with a weak D call TRBD1 (5 bases). CDR3 size: 16 residues. Germline values: CDR1 KGHDR, CDR2 SFDVKD. CDR3 region: CATSETATQAKDIQYF. The CDR3 bases are TGTGCCACCAGTGAGACAGCTACACAAGCCAAAGACATTCAGTACTTC.

J is TRBJ2-2 and V is TRBV12-3 or TRBV12-4, with D unresolved. The CDR3 covers 13 residues. With 3 bases removed from V and 5 bases from J, the gap between germline ends came to 7 bases. CDR3 DNA sequence: TGTGCCAGCAGTTTCGGTACAACCGGGGAGCTGTTTTTT. Protein sequence: CASSFGTTGELFF.

This clonotype showed up many times. The chain recombines TRBV29-1 with TRBJ2-5; possible D gene TRBD2, 5 bases. Germline CDR1 and CDR2: SQVTM and ANQGSEA. V was pared by 7 bases and J by 4 bases, with 13 bases between. The length of the CDR3 is 12 residues. The CDR3 sequence: CSAFSERETQYF. The CDR3 DNA is TGCAGCGCCTTTAGCGAACGAGAGACCCAGTACTTC.

The table lists this clonotype with many counts. The chain joins TRBV7-2 to TRBJ2-7; TRBD2 matches at 9 bases. This CDR3 contains 15 residues. Germline values: CDR1 SGHTA, CDR2 FQGNSA. V lost 1 base, J lost 3 bases, and 4 bases stayed unmatched. CDR3 sequence reads: CASSLDPSGVYEQYF. Here the CDR3 DNA reads TGTGCCAGCAGCTTAGATCCTAGCGGGGTCTACGAGCAGTACTTC. Supplemented by reference TRBV7-2 and TRBJ2-7, the full variable domain reads GAGVSQSPSNKVTEKGKDVELRCDPISGHTALYWYRQSLGQGLEFLIYFQGNSAPDKSGLPSDRFSAERTGGSVSTLTIQRTQQEDSAVYLCASSLDPSGVYEQYFGPGTRLTVT.

Note on this clonotype: The junction does not match germline at one end; this may be a read error. The chain joins TRBV2 to TRBJ2-5, with unresolved D. The germline gives CDR1 SNHLY, CDR2 FYNNEI. The CDR3 has 13 amino acids. The CDR3 is CASSDPNQGTQYF. The CDR3 nucleotides are TGTGCCAGCAGTGACCCCAACCAAGGGACCCAGTACTTC. Variable domain in full (rest from reference TRBV2 and TRBJ2-5): EPEVTQTPSHQVTQMGQEVILRCVPISNHLYFYWYRQILGQKVEFLVSFYNNEISEKSEIFDDQFSVERPDGSNFTLKIRSTKLEDSAMYFCASSDPNQGTQYFGPGTRLLVL.

Many counts were recorded for this clonotype. This chain uses TRBV7-2 with TRBJ2-2; D unclear. CDR3 length: 12 residues. Trimming took 7 bases from V and 9 from J, leaving 12 bases between them. Germline V gene lookup returns CDR1 SGHTA and CDR2 FQGNSA. Written as DNA, the CDR3 is TGTGCCAGCAACCTCCAAGGCCGGGAGCTGTTTTTT. The encoded protein is CASNLQGRELFF.

This clonotype was seen repeatedly, ten times or more. CDR3 sequence: CASSVGGALANEKLFF. In nucleotides, the CDR3 is TGTGCCAGCAGCGTAGGGGGGGCTCTGGCTAATGAAAAACTGTTTTTT. This chain connects TRBV9 to TRBJ1-4; the D gene is possibly TRBD1 (6 bases). Looked up from germline, CDR1 is SGDLS and CDR2 is YYNGEE. CDR3 size: 16 residues. V lost 0 bases and J 3 bases, leaving 12 bases between the germline ends.

With regard to this clonotype: A read error may be the cause here, since a much bigger clone is one base away. The J gene is TRBJ2-1, the V gene TRBV20-1, with 8 positions matching TRBD2. V gave up 7 bases and J gave up 6 bases; unmatched junction bases: 8. Germline-derived CDR1 and CDR2 are DFQATT and SNEGSKA (reference sequence). The CDR3 is 13 amino acids. Here the CDR3 reads CSGRREDSNEQFF. In nucleotides, the CDR3 is TGCAGTGGTAGGCGGGAGGATAGCAATGAGCAGTTCTTC.

This clonotype appeared many times. DNA of the CDR3: TGTGCCAGCAGTTTTAGCGGGAGGGCCCCAGATACGCAGTATTTT. This sequence encodes CASSFSGRAPDTQYF. The chain couples TRBV27 to TRBJ2-3; 11 bases line up with TRBD2. The germline V gene encodes CDR1 MNHEY and CDR2 SMNVEV (reference sequence). The V gene end was trimmed by 3 bases and the J gene end by 4 bases; junction bases not matched to a gene: 3. This CDR3 spans 15 amino acids.

Turning to this clonotype: Just one base apart from a much larger clone, this may be a read error. J is TRBJ2-3 and V is TRBV6-5, with TRBD1 matching 7 bases. Germline V gives CDR1 MNHEY, CDR2 SVGAGI. This CDR3 has 16 amino acids. CDR3 in DNA: TGTACCAGCAGTTACGATCCTGACAGGGTCACAGATACGCAGTATTTT. It translates to CTSSYDPDRVTDTQYF.

A remark on this clonotype: Given a much more abundant clone one base away, this may be a read error. J is TRBJ1-1 and V is TRBV5-1, with D unresolved. Germline assignment: CDR1 SGHRS and CDR2 YFSETQ. The CDR3 totals 13 residues. DNA for the CDR3: TGCGCCAGCCGACCGTTATTGAACGCTGAAGCTTTCTTT. This codes for CASRPLLNAEAFF. Full variable domain (outside the CDR3, taken from reference TRBV5-1 and TRBJ1-1): KAGVTQTPRYLIKTRGQQVTLSCSPISGHRSVSWYQQTPGQGLQFLFEYFSETQRNKGNFPGRFSGRQFSNSRSEMNVSTLELGDSALYLCASRPLLNAEAFFGQGTRLTVV.

This clonotype was observed a few times. J is TRBJ2-1 and V is TRBV4-1, with 16 bases fitting TRBD2. This CDR3 has 16 amino acids. The J segment lost 6 bases and the V segment lost 4 bases, leaving 3 bases of the junction unmatched. Per germline, CDR1 MGHRA and CDR2 YSYEKL. CDR3 in DNA: TGCGCCAGCAGCCTAGGGACTAGCGGGGGGGCCAATGAGCAGTTCTTC. Translating gives CASSLGTSGGANEQFF.

This clonotype was counted a few times. The chain uses TRBV10-3 and TRBJ2-7; no clear D. The CDR3 sequence is 12 residues long. In germline, CDR1 is ENHRY, CDR2 SYGVKD. Trimming cost V 2 bases and J 0 bases, with 2 bases left between them. CDR3 DNA: TGTGCCATCAGTGAGGTCTCCTACGAGCAGTACTTC. Its protein is CAISEVSYEQYF.

A remark on this clonotype: It may be a read error: a sequence one base away is much more abundant. The rearrangement uses TRBV20-1 and TRBJ2-3, with D possibly being TRBD1 (6 bases). Germline V CDR1 and CDR2: DFQATT, SNEGSKA (reference sequence). V was shortened by 5 bases and J by 2 bases, with 17 bases between the two germline ends. CDR3 size: 15 residues. CDR3 protein: CSADPWDTDTDTQYF. DNA for the CDR3: TGCAGTGCTGACCCATGGGACACCGACACAGATACGCAGTATTTT.